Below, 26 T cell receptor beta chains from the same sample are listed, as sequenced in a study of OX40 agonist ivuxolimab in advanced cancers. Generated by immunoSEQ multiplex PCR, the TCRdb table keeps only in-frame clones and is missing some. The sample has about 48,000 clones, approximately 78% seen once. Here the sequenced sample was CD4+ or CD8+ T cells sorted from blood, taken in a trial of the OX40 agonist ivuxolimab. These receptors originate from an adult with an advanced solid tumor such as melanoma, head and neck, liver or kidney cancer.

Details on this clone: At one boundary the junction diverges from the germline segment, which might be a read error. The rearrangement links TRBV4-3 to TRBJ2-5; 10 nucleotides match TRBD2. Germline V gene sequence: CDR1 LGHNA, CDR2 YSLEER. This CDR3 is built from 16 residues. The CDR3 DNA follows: TGCGCCAGCAGCCAAGATTTAACTAGCGGGGCCACATTTCAAGACTTC. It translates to CASSQDLTSGATFQDF.

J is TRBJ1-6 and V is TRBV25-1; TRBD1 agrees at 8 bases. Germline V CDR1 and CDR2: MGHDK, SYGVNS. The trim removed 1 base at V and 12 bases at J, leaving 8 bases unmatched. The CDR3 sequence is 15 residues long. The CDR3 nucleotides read TGTGCCAGCAGTGAATTCAAAAGACAGGGGCGACCCCTCCACTTT. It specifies CASSEFKRQGRPLHF.

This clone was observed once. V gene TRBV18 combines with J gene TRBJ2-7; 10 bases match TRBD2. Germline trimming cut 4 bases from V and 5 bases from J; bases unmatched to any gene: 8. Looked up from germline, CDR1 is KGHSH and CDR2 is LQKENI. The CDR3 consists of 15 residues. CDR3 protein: CASSQVAGGGDEQYF. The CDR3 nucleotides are TGTGCCAGCTCACAGGTAGCGGGAGGAGGGGACGAGCAGTACTTC. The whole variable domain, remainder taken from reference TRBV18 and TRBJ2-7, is NAGVMQNPRHLVRRRGQEARLRCSPMKGHSHVYWYRQLPEEGLKFMVYLQKENIIDESGMPKERFSAEFPKEGPSILRIQQVVRGDSAAYFCASSQVAGGGDEQYFGPGTRLTVT.

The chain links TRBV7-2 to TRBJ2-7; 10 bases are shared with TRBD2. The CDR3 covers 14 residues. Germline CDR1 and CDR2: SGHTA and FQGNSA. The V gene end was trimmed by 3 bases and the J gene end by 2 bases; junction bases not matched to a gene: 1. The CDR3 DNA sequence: TGTGCCAGCAGCTTCACTAGCGGGGCCTACGAGCAGTACTTC. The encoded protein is CASSFTSGAYEQYF.

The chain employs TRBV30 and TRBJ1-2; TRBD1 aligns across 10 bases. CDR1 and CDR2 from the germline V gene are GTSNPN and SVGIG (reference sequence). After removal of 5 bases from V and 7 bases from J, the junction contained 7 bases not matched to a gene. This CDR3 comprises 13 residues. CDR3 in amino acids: CAWVTGGAAGYTF. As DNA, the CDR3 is TGTGCCTGGGTGACAGGGGGCGCGGCTGGCTACACCTTC.

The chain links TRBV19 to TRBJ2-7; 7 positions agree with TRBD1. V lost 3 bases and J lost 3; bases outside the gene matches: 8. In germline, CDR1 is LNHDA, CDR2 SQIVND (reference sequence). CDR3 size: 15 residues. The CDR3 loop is CASSISGTENYEQYF. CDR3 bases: TGTGCCAGTAGTATCTCCGGGACAGAGAACTACGAGCAGTACTTC.

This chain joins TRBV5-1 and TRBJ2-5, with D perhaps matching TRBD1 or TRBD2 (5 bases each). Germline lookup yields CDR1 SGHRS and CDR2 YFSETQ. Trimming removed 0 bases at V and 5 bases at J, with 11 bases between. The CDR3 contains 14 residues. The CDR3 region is CASSLAGAWETQYF. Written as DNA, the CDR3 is TGCGCCAGCAGCTTGGCCGGGGCCTGGGAGACCCAGTACTTC. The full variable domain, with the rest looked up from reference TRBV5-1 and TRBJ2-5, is KAGVTQTPRYLIKTRGQQVTLSCSPISGHRSVSWYQQTPGQGLQFLFEYFSETQRNKGNFPGRFSGRQFSNSRSEMNVSTLELGDSALYLCASSLAGAWETQYFGPGTRLLVL.

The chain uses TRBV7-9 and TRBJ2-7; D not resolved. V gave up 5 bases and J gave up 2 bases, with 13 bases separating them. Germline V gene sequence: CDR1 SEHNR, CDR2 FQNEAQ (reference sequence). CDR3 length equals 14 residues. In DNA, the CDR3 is TGTGCCAGCAGCCTCGGGTCCCGCGCCTACGAGCAGTACTTC. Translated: CASSLGSRAYEQYF.

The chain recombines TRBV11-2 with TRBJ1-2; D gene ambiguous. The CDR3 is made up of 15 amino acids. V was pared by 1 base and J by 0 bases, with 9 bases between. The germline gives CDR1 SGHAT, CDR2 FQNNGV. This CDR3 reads CASSLGSRPNYGYTF. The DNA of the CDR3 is TGTGCCAGCAGCTTAGGTAGCAGACCTAACTATGGCTACACCTTC.

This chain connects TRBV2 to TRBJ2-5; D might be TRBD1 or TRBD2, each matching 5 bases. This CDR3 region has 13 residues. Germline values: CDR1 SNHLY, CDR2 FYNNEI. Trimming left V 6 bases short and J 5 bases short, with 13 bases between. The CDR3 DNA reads TGTGCCAGCAGCCGGGACCAAGGGGAGACCCAGTACTTC. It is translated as CASSRDQGETQYF.

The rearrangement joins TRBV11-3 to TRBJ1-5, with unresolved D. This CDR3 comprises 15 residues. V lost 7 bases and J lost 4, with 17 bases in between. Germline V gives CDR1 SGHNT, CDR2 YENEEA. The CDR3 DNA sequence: TGTGCCAGCAACTTTCACCCGGAATTGAATCAGCCCCAGCATTTT. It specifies CASNFHPELNQPQHF.

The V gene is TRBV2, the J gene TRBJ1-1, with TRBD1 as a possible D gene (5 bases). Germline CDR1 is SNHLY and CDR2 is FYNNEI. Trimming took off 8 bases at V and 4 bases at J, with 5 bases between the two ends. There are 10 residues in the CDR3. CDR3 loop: CASGGTEAFF. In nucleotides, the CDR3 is TGTGCCAGCGGGGGCACTGAAGCTTTCTTT. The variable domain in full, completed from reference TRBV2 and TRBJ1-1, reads EPEVTQTPSHQVTQMGQEVILRCVPISNHLYFYWYRQILGQKVEFLVSFYNNEISEKSEIFDDQFSVERPDGSNFTLKIRSTKLEDSAMYFCASGGTEAFFGQGTRLTVV.

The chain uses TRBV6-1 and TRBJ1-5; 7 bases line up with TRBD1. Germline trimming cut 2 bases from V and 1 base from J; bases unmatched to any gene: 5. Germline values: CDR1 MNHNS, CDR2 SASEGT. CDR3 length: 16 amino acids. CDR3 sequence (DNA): TGTGCCAGCAGTGAATGGGGCAGGGGGAGCAATCAGCCCCAGCATTTT. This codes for CASSEWGRGSNQPQHF.

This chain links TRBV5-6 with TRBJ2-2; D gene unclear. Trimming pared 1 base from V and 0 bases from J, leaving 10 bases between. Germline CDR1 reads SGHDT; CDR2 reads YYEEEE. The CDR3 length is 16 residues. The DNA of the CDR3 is TGTGCCAGCAGCTTGCGACACGCCGCGAACACCGGGGAGCTGTTTTTT. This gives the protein CASSLRHAANTGELFF.

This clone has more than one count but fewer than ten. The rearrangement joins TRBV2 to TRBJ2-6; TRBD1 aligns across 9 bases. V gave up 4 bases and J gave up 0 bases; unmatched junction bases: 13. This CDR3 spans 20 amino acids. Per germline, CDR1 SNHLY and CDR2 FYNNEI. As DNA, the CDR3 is TGTGCCAGCAGTGCCCGGCGGACCGGGACAGGGAGCTCTGGGGCCAACGTCCTGACTTTC. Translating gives CASSARRTGTGSSGANVLTF.

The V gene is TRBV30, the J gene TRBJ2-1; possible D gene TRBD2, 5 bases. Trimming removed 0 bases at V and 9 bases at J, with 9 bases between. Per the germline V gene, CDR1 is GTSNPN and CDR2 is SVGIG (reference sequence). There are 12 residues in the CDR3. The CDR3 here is CAWSVLGVEQFF. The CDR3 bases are TGTGCCTGGAGTGTCTTGGGAGTTGAGCAGTTCTTC.

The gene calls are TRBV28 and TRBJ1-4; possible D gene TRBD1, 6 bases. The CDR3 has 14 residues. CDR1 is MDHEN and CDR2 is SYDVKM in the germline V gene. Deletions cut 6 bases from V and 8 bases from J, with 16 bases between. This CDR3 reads CASRADRIREKLFF. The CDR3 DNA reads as TGTGCCAGCAGAGCCGACAGGATAAGGGAAAAACTGTTTTTT. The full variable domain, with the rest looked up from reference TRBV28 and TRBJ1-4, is DVKVTQSSRYLVKRTGEKVFLECVQDMDHENMFWYRQDPGLGLRLIYFSYDVKMKEKGDIPEGYSVSREKKERFSLILESASTNQTSMYLCASRADRIREKLFFGSGTQLSVL.

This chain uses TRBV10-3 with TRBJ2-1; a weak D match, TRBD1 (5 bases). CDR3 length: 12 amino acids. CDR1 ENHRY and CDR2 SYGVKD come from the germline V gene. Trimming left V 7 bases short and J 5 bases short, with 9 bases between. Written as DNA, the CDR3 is TGTGCCATCAAACAGGACCACAATGAGCAGTTCTTC. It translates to CAIKQDHNEQFF.

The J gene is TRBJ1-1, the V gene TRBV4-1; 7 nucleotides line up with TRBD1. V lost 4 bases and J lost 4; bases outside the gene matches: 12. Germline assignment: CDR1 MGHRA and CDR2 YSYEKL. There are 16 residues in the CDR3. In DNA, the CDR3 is TGCGCCAGCAGCCGCCTAAGGGCGACAGGGAGCACTGAAGCTTTCTTT. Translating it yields CASSRLRATGSTEAFF.

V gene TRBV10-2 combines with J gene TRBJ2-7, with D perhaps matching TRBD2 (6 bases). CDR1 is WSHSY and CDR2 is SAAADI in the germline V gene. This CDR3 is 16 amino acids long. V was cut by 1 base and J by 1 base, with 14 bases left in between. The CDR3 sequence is CASSELPREASYEQYF. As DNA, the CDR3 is TGCGCCAGCAGTGAGTTGCCCAGGGAGGCTTCCTACGAGCAGTACTTC.

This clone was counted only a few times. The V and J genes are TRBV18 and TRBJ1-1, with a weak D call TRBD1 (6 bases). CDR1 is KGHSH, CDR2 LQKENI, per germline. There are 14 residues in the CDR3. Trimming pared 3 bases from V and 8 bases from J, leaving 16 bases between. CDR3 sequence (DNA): TGTGCCAGCTCACCTGATGGCAGGGGCGGCGAAGCTTTCTTT. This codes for CASSPDGRGGEAFF.

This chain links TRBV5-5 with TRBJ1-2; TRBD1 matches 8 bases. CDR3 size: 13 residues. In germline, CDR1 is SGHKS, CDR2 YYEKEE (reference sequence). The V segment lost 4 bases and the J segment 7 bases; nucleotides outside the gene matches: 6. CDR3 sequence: CASSAGTGSGYTF. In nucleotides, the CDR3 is TGTGCCAGCAGCGCCGGGACAGGCTCTGGCTACACCTTC.

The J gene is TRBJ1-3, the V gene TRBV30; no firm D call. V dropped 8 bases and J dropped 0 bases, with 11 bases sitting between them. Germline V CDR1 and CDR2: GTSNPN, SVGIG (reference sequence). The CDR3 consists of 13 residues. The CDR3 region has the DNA TGTGCCGGGATATTTGACTCTGGAAACACCATATATTTT. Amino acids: CAGIFDSGNTIYF.

The CDR3 is CASRETSVTGELFF. CDR3 nucleotide sequence: TGTGCCAGCAGGGAGACTAGTGTCACCGGGGAGCTGTTTTTT. This sequence joins TRBV7-7 and TRBJ2-2, with D tentatively TRBD2 (6 bases). The germline V gene has CDR1 SSHAT and CDR2 FNYEAQ (reference sequence). The CDR3 sequence is 14 residues long. The V and J ends lost 6 bases and 4 bases respectively, with 12 bases between them.

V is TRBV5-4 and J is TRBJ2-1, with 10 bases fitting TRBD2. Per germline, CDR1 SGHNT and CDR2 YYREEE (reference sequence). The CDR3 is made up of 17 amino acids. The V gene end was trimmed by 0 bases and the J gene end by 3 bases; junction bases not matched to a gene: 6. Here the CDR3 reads CASSLARGLAIYNEQFF. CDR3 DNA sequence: TGTGCCAGCAGCTTGGCGCGGGGACTAGCGATCTACAATGAGCAGTTCTTC.

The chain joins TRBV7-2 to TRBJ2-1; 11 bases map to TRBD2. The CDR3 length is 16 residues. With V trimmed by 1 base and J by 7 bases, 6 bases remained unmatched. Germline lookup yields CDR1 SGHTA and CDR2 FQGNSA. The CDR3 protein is CASSLVTSGSMNEQFF. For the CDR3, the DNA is TGTGCCAGCAGCTTAGTTACTAGCGGGAGTATGAATGAGCAGTTCTTC.